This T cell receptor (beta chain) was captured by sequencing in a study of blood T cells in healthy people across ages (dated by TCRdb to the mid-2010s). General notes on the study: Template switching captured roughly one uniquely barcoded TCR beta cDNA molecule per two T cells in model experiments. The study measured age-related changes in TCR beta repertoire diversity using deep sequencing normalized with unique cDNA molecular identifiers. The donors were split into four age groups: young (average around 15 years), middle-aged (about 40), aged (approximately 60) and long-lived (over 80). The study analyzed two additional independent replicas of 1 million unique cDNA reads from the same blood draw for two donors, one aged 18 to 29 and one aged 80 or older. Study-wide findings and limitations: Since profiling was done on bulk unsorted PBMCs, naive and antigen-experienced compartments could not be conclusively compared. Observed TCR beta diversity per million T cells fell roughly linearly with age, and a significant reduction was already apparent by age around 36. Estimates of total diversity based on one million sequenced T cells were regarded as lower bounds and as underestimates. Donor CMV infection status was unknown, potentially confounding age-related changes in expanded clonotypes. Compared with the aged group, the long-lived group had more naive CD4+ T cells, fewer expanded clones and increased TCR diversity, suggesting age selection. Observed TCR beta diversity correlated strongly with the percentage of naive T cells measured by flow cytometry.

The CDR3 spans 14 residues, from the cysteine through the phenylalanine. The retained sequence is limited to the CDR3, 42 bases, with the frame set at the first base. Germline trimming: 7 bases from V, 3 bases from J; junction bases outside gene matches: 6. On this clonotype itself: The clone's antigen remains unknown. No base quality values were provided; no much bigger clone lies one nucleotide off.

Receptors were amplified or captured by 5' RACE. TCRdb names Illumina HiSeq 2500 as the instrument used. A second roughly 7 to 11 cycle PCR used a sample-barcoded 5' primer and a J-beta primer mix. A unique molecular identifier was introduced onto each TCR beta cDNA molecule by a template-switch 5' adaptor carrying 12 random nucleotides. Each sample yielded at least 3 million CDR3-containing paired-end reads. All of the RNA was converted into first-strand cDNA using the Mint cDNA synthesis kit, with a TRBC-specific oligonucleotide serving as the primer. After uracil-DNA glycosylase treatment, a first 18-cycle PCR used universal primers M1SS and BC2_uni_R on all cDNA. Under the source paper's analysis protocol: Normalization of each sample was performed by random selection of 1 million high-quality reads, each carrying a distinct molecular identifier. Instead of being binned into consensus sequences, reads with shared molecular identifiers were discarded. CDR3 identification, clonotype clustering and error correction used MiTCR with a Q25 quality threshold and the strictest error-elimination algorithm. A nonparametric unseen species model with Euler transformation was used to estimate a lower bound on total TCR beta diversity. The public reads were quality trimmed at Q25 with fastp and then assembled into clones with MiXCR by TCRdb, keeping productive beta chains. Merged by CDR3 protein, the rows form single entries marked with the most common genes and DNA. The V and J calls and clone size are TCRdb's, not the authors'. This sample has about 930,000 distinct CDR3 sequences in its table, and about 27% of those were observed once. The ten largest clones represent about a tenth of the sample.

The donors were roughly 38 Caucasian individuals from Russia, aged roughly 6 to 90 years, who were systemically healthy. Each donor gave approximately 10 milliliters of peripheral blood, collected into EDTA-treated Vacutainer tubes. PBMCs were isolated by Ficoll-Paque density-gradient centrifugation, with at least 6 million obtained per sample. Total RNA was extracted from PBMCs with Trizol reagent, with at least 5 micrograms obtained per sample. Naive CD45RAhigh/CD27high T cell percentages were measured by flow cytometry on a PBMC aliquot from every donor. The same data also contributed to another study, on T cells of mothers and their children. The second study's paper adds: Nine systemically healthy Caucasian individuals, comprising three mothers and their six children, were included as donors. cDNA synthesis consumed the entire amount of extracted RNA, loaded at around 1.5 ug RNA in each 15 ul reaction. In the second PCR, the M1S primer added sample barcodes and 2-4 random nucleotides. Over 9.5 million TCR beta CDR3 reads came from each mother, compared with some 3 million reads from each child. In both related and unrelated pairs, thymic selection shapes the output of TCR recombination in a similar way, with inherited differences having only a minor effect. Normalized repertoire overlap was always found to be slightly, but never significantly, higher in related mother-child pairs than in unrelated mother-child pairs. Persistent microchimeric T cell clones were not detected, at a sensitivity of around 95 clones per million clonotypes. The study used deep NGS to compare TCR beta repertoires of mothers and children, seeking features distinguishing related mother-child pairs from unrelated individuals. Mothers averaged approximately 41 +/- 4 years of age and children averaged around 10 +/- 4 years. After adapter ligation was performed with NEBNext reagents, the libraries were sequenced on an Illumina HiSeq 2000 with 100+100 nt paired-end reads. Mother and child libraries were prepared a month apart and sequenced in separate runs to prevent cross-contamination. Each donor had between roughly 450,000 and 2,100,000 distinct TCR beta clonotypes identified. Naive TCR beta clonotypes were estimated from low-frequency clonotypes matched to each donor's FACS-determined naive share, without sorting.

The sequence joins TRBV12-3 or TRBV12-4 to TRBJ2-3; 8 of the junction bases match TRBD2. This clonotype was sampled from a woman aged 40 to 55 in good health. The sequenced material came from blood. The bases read TGTGCCAGCACCGGACGGGGGGGAACAGATACGCAGTATTTT. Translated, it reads CASTGRGGTDTQYF.